A single sample gave rise to the 11 T cell receptor beta chains below, sequenced in a study of blood T cell repertoires in COVID-19. Clones were read by immunoSEQ multiplex PCR, and TCRdb kept only the in-frame ones, dropping some. The sample consists of about 270,000 clones, roughly 79% of them appearing once. The sample consisted of peripheral blood. These receptor sequences come from a woman aged 60-70 years with active or convalescent COVID-19.

The chain is built from TRBV5-1 and TRBJ1-2, with TRBD1 as a possible D gene (5 bases). CDR1 and CDR2 (germline): SGHRS, YFSETQ. This CDR3 is 14 amino acids long. Between the trimmed V and J ends, which lost 2 bases and 2 bases, there was a span of 10 bases. CDR3 in DNA: TGCGCCAGCAGCTTAGAACAGGCGAACTATGGCTACACCTTC. Amino acid sequence: CASSLEQANYGYTF.

The chain has TRBV4-2 and TRBJ2-7; TRBD1 matches 9 bases. From germline, CDR1 is LGHNA and CDR2 YNFKEQ. This CDR3 has 15 residues. The ends lost 1 base at V and 2 bases at J; junction bases unmatched: 3. The CDR3 DNA is TGTGCCAGCAGCCAAGGACGGGACAGGGCCTACGAGCAGTACTTC. It yields the protein CASSQGRDRAYEQYF.

This clone was observed a handful of times. This rearrangement joins TRBV6-5 to TRBJ2-5; tentatively, D is TRBD2 (6 bases). Germline CDR1 reads MNHEY; CDR2 reads SVGAGI. The CDR3 length is 14 residues. The V and J ends lost 6 bases and 4 bases respectively, with 15 bases between them. The CDR3 reads CASSPVAGSETQYF. CDR3 DNA: TGTGCCAGCAGCCCGGTCGCGGGATCAGAGACCCAGTACTTC.

A note on this clone: This clone may be a read error of a much larger clone one base away. V usage is TRBV5-4 and J usage is TRBJ1-3, with 7 bases fitting TRBD1. The CDR3 is 13 amino acids. After removal of 1 base from V and 6 bases from J, the junction contained 1 base not matched to a gene. Per the germline V gene, CDR1 is SGHNT and CDR2 is YYREEE (reference sequence). CDR3 protein: CASSLTGVNTIYF. CDR3 in DNA: TGTGCCAGCAGCTTGACAGGGGTAAACACCATATATTTT. The full variable domain, its missing parts supplied by reference TRBV5-4 and TRBJ1-3, is ETGVTQSPTHLIKTRGQQVTLRCSSQSGHNTVSWYQQALGQGPQFIFQYYREEENGRGNFPPRFSGLQFPNYSSELNVNALELDDSALYLCASSLTGVNTIYFGEGSWLTVV.

CDR3 nucleotides: TGTGCCAGCAGCGTAGGGGGTGGGGGACAGAAGAACACTGAAGCTTTCTTT. Amino acids: CASSVGGGGQKNTEAFF. The rearrangement links TRBV9 to TRBJ1-1, with 7 bases aligning to TRBD1. CDR1 and CDR2 from the germline V gene are SGDLS and YYNGEE. The CDR3 length is 17 residues. Germline trimming cut 0 bases from V and 1 base from J; bases unmatched to any gene: 9.

The chain joins TRBV4-3 to TRBJ1-1; D is unclear. CDR1 is LGHNA and CDR2 is YSLEER in the germline V gene. Trimming cost V 0 bases and J 4 bases, with 15 bases left between them. This CDR3 spans 16 amino acids. CDR3 amino acids: CASSQDLRQWATEAFF. The CDR3 DNA is TGCGCCAGCAGCCAAGATTTACGGCAATGGGCCACTGAAGCTTTCTTT.

This clone has a single count. V and J are TRBV5-5 and TRBJ1-1; 8 bases are a match to TRBD1. The germline V gene encodes CDR1 SGHKS and CDR2 YYEKEE (reference sequence). The CDR3 has 16 amino acids. V lost 3 bases and J lost 1; bases outside the gene matches: 8. The CDR3 DNA reads as TGTGCCAGCAGCTATTATCGTACAGGGGGGAACACTGAAGCTTTCTTT. It is translated as CASSYYRTGGNTEAFF.

V gene TRBV5-5 combines with J gene TRBJ2-3; 10 bases are shared with TRBD2. Per germline, CDR1 SGHKS and CDR2 YYEKEE (reference sequence). The CDR3 has 15 residues. V lost 9 bases to trimming and J lost 5 bases; unmatched junction nucleotides: 12. CDR3: CATGPAGGDGDTQYF. For the CDR3, the DNA is TGTGCCACTGGCCCAGCGGGGGGGGACGGAGATACGCAGTATTTT.

V is TRBV5-6 and J is TRBJ1-3; tentatively, D is TRBD1 (5 bases). Germline V gene sequence: CDR1 SGHDT, CDR2 YYEEEE. V gave up 4 bases and J gave up 0 bases, with 14 bases separating them. The CDR3 has 16 amino acids. CDR3 sequence (DNA): TGTGCCAGCAGCCCTAGACAGAACCCCTCTGGAAACACCATATATTTT. It specifies CASSPRQNPSGNTIYF.

The rearrangement joins TRBV29-1 to TRBJ2-3; TRBD2 aligns across 9 bases. Losses at the gene ends were 4 bases for V and 6 bases for J; bases not matched to a gene: 11. The germline CDR1 and CDR2 sequences are SQVTM and ANQGSEA. This CDR3 spans 15 amino acids. The CDR3 loop reads CSVAQRGAGKDTQYF. For the CDR3, the DNA is TGCAGCGTTGCCCAGCGGGGGGCCGGGAAGGATACGCAGTATTTT.

The V call is TRBV6-5, the J call TRBJ1-2; the D gene is possibly TRBD1 (5 bases). The CDR3 covers 16 residues. Trimming removed 4 bases from V and 4 bases from J, with 19 bases in between. CDR1 MNHEY and CDR2 SVGAGI come from the germline V gene. The CDR3 reads CASSLHLGAVAYGYTF. The DNA of the CDR3 is TGTGCCAGCAGTTTACACCTAGGGGCCGTGGCCTATGGCTACACCTTC.